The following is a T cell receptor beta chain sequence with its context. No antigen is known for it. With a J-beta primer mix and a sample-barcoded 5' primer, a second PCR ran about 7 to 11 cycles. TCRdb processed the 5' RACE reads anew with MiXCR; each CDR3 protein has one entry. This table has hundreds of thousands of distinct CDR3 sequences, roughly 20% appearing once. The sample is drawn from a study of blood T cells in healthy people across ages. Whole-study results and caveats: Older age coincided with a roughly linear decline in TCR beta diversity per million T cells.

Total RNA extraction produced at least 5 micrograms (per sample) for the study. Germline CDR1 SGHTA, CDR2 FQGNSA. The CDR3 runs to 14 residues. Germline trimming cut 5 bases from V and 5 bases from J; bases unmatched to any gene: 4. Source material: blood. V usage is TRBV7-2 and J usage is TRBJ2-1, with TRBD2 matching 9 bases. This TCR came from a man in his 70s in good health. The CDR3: CASSNGLANNEQFF. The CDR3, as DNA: TGTGCCAGCAGCAATGGACTAGCGAACAATGAGCAGTTCTTC.